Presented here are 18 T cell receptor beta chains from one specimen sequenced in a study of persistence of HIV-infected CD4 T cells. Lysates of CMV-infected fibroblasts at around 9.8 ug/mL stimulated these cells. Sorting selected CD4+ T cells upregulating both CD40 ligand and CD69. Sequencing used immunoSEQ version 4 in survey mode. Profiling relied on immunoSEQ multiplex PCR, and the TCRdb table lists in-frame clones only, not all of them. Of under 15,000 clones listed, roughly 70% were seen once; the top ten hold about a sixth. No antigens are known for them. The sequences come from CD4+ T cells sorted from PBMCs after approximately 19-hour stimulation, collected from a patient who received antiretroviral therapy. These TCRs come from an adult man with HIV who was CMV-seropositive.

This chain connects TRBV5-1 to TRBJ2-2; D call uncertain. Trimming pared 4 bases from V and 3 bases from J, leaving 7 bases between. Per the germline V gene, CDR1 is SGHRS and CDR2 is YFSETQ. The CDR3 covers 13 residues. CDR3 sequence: CASSKDDTGELFF. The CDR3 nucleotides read TGCGCCAGCAGCAAAGACGACACCGGGGAGCTGTTTTTT.

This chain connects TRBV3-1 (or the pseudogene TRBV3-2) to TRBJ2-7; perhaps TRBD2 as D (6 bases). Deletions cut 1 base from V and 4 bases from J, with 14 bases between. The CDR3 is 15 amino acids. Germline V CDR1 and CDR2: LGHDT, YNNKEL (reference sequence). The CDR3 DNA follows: TGTGCCAGCAGCCAAGGGCTGAGGGGAGGATACGAGCAGTACTTC. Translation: CASSQGLRGGYEQYF.

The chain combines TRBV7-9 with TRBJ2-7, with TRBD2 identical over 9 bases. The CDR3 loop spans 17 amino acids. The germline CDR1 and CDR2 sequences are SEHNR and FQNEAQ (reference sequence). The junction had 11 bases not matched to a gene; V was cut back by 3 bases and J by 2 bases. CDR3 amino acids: CASSFASIAGETYEQYF. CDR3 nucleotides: TGTGCCAGCAGCTTCGCTTCTATAGCGGGGGAGACCTACGAGCAGTACTTC.

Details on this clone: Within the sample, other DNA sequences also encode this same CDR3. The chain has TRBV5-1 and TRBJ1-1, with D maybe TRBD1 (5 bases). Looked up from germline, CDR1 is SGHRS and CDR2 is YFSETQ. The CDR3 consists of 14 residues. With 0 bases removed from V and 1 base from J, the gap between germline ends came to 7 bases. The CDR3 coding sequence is TGCGCCAGCAGCTTGGGGGGACCGAACACTGAAGCTTTCTTT. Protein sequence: CASSLGGPNTEAFF.

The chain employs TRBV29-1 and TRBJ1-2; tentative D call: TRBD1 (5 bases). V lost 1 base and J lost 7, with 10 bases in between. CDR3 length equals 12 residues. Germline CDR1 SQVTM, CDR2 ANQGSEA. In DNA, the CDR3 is TGCAGCGTTGAAGGCAGGGTGTTTGGCTACACCTTC. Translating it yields CSVEGRVFGYTF.

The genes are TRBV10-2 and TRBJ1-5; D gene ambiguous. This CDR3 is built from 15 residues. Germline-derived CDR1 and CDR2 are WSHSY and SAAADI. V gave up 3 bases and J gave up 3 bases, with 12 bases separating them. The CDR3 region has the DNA TGCGCCAGCAGTGAATTCGGCGGGCTCAATCAGCCCCAGCATTTT. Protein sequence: CASSEFGGLNQPQHF.

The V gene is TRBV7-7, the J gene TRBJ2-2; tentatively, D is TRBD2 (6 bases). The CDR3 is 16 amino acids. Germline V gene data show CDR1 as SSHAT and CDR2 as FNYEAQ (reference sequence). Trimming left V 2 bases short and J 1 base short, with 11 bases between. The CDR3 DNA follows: TGTGCCAGCAGCTTATCCCGGGGGAAGAACACCGGGGAGCTGTTTTTT. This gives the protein CASSLSRGKNTGELFF.

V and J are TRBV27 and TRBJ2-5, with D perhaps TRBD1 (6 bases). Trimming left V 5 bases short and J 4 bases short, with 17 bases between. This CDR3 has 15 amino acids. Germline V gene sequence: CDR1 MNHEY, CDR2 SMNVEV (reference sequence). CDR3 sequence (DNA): TGTGCCAGCAGTCCTCGAGGGCAGGGGCCAGAGACCCAGTACTTC. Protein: CASSPRGQGPETQYF.

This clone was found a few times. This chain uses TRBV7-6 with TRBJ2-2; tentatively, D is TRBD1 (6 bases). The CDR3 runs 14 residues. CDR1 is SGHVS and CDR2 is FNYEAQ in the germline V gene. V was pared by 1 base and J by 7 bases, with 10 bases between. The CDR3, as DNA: TGTGCCAGCAGCTTAGATCACAGGGACGGGGAGCTGTTTTTT. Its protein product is CASSLDHRDGELFF.

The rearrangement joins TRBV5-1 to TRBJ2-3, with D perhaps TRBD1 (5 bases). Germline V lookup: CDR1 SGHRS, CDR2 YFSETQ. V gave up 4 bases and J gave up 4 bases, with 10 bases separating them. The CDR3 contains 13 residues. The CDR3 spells CASSAKQADTQYF. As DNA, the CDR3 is TGCGCCAGCAGCGCCAAACAGGCAGATACGCAGTATTTT. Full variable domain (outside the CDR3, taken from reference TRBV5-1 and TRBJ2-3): KAGVTQTPRYLIKTRGQQVTLSCSPISGHRSVSWYQQTPGQGLQFLFEYFSETQRNKGNFPGRFSGRQFSNSRSEMNVSTLELGDSALYLCASSAKQADTQYFGPGTRLTVL.

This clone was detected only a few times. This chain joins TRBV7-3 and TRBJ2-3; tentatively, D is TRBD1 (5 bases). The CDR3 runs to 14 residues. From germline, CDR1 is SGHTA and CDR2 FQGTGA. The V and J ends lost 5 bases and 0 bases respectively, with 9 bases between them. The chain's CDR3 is CASSPDRSTDTQYF. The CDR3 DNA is TGTGCCAGCAGCCCCGACAGAAGCACAGATACGCAGTATTTT.

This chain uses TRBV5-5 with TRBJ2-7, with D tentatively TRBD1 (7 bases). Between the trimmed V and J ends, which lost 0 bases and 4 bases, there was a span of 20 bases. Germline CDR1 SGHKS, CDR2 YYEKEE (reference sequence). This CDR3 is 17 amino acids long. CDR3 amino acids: CASSLAGGAGGRYEQYF. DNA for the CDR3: TGTGCCAGCAGCTTGGCAGGAGGTGCAGGGGGGAGGTACGAGCAGTACTTC.

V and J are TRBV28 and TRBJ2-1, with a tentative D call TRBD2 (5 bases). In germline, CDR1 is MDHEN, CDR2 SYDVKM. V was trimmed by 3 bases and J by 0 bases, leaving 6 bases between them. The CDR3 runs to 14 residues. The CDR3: CASSFRDSYNEQFF. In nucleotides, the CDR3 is TGTGCCAGCAGTTTCCGGGACTCCTACAATGAGCAGTTCTTC.

CDR3 loop: CASSLALGRDVPDTQYF. In nucleotides, the CDR3 is TGCGCCAGCAGCTTGGCGTTGGGCAGGGATGTCCCAGATACGCAGTATTTT. This chain connects TRBV5-1 to TRBJ2-3, with a weak D call TRBD1 (5 bases). This CDR3 is 17 amino acids long. Germline-derived CDR1 and CDR2 are SGHRS and YFSETQ. Trimming shortened V by 0 bases and J by 4 bases, and 18 bases separated the two germline ends. The full variable domain, with the rest looked up from reference TRBV5-1 and TRBJ2-3, is KAGVTQTPRYLIKTRGQQVTLSCSPISGHRSVSWYQQTPGQGLQFLFEYFSETQRNKGNFPGRFSGRQFSNSRSEMNVSTLELGDSALYLCASSLALGRDVPDTQYFGPGTRLTVL.

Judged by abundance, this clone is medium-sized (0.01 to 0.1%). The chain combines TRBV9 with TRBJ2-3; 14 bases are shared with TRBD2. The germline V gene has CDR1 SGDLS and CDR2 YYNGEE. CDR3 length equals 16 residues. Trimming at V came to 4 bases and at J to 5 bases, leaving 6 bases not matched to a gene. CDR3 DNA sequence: TGTGCCAGCAGCTCGACTAGCGGGGGGGCCAAAGATACGCAGTATTTT. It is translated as CASSSTSGGAKDTQYF.

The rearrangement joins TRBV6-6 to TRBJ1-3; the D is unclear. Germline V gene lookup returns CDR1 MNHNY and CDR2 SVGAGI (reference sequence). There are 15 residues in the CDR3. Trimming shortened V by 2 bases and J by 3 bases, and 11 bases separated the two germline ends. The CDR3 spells CASSYEGSGGNTIYF. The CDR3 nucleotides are TGTGCCAGCAGTTACGAGGGAAGTGGTGGAAACACCATATATTTT.

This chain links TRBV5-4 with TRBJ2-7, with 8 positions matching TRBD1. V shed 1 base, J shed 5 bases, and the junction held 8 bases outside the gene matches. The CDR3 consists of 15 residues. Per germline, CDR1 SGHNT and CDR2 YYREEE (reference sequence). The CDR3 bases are TGTGCCAGCAGCTTGATGGCAGGGGGCCTCAACGAGCAGTACTTC. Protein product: CASSLMAGGLNEQYF.

The CDR3 loop is CASSRGGGWNEQFF. For the CDR3, the DNA is TGTGCCAGCAGTCGGGGCGGGGGGTGGAATGAGCAGTTCTTC. This sequence joins TRBV27 and TRBJ2-1; 8 positions agree with TRBD2. This CDR3 has 14 amino acids. Germline V gene data show CDR1 as MNHEY and CDR2 as SMNVEV (reference sequence). J was trimmed by 7 bases and V by 5 bases; bases with no gene match: 7.